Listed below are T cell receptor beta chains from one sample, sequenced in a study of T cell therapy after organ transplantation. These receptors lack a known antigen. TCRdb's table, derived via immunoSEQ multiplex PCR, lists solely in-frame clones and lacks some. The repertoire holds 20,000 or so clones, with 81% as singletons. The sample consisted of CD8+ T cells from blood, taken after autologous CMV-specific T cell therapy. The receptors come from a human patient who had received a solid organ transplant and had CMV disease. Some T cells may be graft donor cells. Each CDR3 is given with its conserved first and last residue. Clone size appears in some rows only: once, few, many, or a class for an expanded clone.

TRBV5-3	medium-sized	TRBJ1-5	CARSLSTGSQPQHF
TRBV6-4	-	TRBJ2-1	CASREEGGSYNEQFF
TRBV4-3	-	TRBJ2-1	CASSQEETGANEQFF
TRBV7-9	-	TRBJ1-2	CASSPSGSHYGYTF
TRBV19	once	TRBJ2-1	CASSIGISYNEQFF
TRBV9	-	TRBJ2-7	CASSVGGVSYEQYF
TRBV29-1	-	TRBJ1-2	CSVTDNSSGYTF
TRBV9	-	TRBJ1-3	CASSVTDGNTIYF
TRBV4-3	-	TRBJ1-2	CASSQVAVANYGYTF
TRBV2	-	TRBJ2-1	CASNDRRVDEQFF
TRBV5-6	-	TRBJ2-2	CASNSGARELFF
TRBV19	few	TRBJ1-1	CASSNGQPEAFF
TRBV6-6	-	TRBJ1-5	CASSNGQGAYQPQHF
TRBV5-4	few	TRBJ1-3	CASSSGNTIYF
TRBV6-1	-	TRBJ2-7	CASSILDFSYEQYF
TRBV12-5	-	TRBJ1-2	CASGFGGLAYGYTF
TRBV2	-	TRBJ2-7	CASSDSEEGAYEQYF
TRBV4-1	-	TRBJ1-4	CASSQDLEKLFF
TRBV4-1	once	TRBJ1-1	CASSQVAGSLSSEAFF
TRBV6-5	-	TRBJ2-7	CASSSPRGPYEQYF
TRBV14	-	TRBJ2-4	CASSQSGFRGKNIQYF
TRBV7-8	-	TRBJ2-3	CASSPFLRDSLGDTQYF
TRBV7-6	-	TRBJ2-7	CASSLEQGDYEQYF
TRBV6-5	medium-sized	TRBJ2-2	CASSYDGTNTGELFF
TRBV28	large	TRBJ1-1	CASSLEVRGAHTEAFF
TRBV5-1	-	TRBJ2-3	CASSLWTRSTDTQYF
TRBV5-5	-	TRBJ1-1	CASSLAFGATDTEAFF
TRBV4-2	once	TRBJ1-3	CASSQDSESSGNTIYF
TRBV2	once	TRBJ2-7	CASINGGRVNEQYF
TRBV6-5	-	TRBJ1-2	CASRKAPLYGYTF
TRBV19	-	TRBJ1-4	CASTPETANEKLFF
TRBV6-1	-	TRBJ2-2	CASSEAPVGTGELFF
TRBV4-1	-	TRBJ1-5	CASSPVGQGFGNQPQHF
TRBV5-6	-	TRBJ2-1	CASSLGQYNEQFF
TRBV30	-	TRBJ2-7	CAWSGQNEQYF
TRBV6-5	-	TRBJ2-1	CASSYSGRNNEQFF
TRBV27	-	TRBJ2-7	CASSQGARRDSEQYF
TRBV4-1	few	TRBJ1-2	CASSQDRPDGYTF
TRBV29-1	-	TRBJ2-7	CSVQGANYEQYF
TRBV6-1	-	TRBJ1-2	CASSDGTNYGYTF